This T cell receptor beta chain was sequenced in a study of T cell changes during pregnancy in multiple sclerosis. Sequencing was performed with immunoSEQ multiplex PCR; in TCRdb, only in-frame clones are kept and a portion is missing. The data show over 70,000 clones, roughly 94% seen once. This CDR3 comprises 14 residues. V gave up 4 bases and J gave up 5 bases, with 14 bases separating them. From germline, CDR1 is MNHEY and CDR2 SMNVEV (reference sequence). This clonotype was obtained from a female donor with multiple sclerosis, enrolled in a pregnancy study. This material consisted of peripheral blood, taken in the third trimester of pregnancy. The chain uses TRBV27 and TRBJ1-1; D perhaps matches TRBD1 (5 bases). This CDR3 is CASSSAGRRTEAFF. The CDR3 DNA reads as TGTGCCAGCAGTTCAGCAGGGCGTAGGACTGAAGCTTTCTTT.